This is a list of T cell receptor beta chains from one sample in a study of blood T cell repertoires in COVID-19. The table came from immunoSEQ multiplex PCR; TCRdb's copy has only in-frame clones and leaves some out. The sample shows about 160,000 clones, approximately 92% of them seen only once. Sequencing was done on a sample of peripheral blood. The receptor set was obtained from a woman aged 45-65 years with acute or convalescent COVID-19. Both conserved end residues are part of each CDR3. The D gene is left open where the match is weak. A row's size may be missing; if present it is once, few, many or a size class.

j_gene: TRBJ2-1
d_gene: NA
abundance: NA
v_gene: TRBV29-1
CDR3nt: TGCAGCGTTTTCTGGTCCTGGGGCGAGCAGTTCTTC
CDR3aa: CSVFWSWGEQFF

j_gene: TRBJ1-5
d_gene: NA
abundance: NA
v_gene: TRBV7-2
CDR3nt: TGTGCCAGCAGCTTAGGGAGCCCAGGGCAGCCCCAGCATTTT
CDR3aa: CASSLGSPGQPQHF

j_gene: TRBJ1-1
d_gene: TRBD1
abundance: NA
v_gene: TRBV7-2
CDR3nt: TGTGCCAGCAGCTTAGGACAGGGGGGCCGCACTGAAGCTTTCTTT
CDR3aa: CASSLGQGGRTEAFF

j_gene: TRBJ1-2
d_gene: TRBD1
abundance: NA
v_gene: TRBV30
CDR3nt: TGTGCCTGGAGTCAAGACAGGGCGGGTGGCTACACCTTC
CDR3aa: CAWSQDRAGGYTF

j_gene: TRBJ1-2
d_gene: NA
abundance: NA
v_gene: TRBV28
CDR3nt: TGTGCCAGCAGACCGGGACAACCCCCCTATGGCTACACCTTC
CDR3aa: CASRPGQPPYGYTF

j_gene: TRBJ1-5
d_gene: TRBD1
abundance: NA
v_gene: TRBV19
CDR3nt: TGTGCCAGTAGCGTCTCGACAGGGAATAGCAATCAGCCCCAGCATTTT
CDR3aa: CASSVSTGNSNQPQHF

j_gene: TRBJ2-7
d_gene: NA
abundance: NA
v_gene: TRBV5-6
CDR3nt: TGTGCCAGCAGCTTGGGTAGCGGATCCTACGAGCAGTACTTC
CDR3aa: CASSLGSGSYEQYF

j_gene: TRBJ1-5
d_gene: NA
abundance: NA
v_gene: TRBV28
CDR3nt: TGTGCCAGTTTAGTAAGCACAGGGTCAACTCAGCCCCAGCATTTT
CDR3aa: CASLVSTGSTQPQHF

j_gene: TRBJ1-3
d_gene: NA
abundance: NA
v_gene: TRBV6-1
CDR3nt: TGTGCCAGCAGTACAGACAGACTCTCTGGAAACACCATATATTTT
CDR3aa: CASSTDRLSGNTIYF

j_gene: TRBJ1-2
d_gene: NA
abundance: once
v_gene: TRBV6-5
CDR3nt: TGTGCCAGCAGACCTACCGGGTCTACTCCCTATGGCTACACCTTC
CDR3aa: CASRPTGSTPYGYTF

j_gene: TRBJ2-3
d_gene: NA
abundance: NA
v_gene: TRBV3-1/TRBV3-2
CDR3nt: TGTGCCAGCAGCCATCAGGGCTCTAGCACAGATACGCAGTATTTT
CDR3aa: CASSHQGSSTDTQYF

j_gene: TRBJ2-1
d_gene: TRBD2
abundance: NA
v_gene: TRBV7-3
CDR3nt: TGTGCCAGCAGCCTCGGACTAGCGGGGCCAACATACGAGCAGTTCTTC
CDR3aa: CASSLGLAGPTYEQFF

j_gene: TRBJ2-3
d_gene: NA
abundance: NA
v_gene: TRBV11-2
CDR3nt: TGTGCCAGCAGCGAGATCACAGATACGCAGTATTTT
CDR3aa: CASSEITDTQYF

j_gene: TRBJ1-1
d_gene: NA
abundance: NA
v_gene: TRBV7-9
CDR3nt: TGTGCCAGCAGCCCACCTAGCCCGTCGAACACTGAAGCTTTCTTT
CDR3aa: CASSPPSPSNTEAFF

j_gene: TRBJ2-3
d_gene: NA
abundance: NA
v_gene: TRBV19
CDR3nt: TGTGCCAGTAGCCCCGGACAGAGAGGCACAGATACGCAGTATTTT
CDR3aa: CASSPGQRGTDTQYF

j_gene: TRBJ2-5
d_gene: TRBD2
abundance: NA
v_gene: TRBV6-6
CDR3nt: TGTGCCAGCAGTGGGACTAGCCGAACATGGAGAGAGACCCAGTACTTC
CDR3aa: CASSGTSRTWRETQYF

j_gene: TRBJ1-3
d_gene: NA
abundance: NA
v_gene: TRBV14
CDR3nt: TGTGCCAGCAGCCAAGTCCGGGACTACTATGAGGGAAACACCATATATTTT
CDR3aa: CASSQVRDYYEGNTIYF

j_gene: TRBJ2-7
d_gene: NA
abundance: NA
v_gene: TRBV7-8
CDR3nt: TGTGCCAGCAGCAAGACAGGCGCTGGGTTTCGGGAGCAGTACTTC
CDR3aa: CASSKTGAGFREQYF

j_gene: TRBJ2-7
d_gene: NA
abundance: NA
v_gene: TRBV28
CDR3nt: TGTGCCAGCAAGATTACTGGTTACTCCTACGAGCAGTACTTC
CDR3aa: CASKITGYSYEQYF

j_gene: TRBJ2-2
d_gene: TRBD1
abundance: NA
v_gene: TRBV18
CDR3nt: TGTGCCAGCTCACGAGAACCGGACAGGGTCACCGGGGAGCTGTTTTTT
CDR3aa: CASSREPDRVTGELFF

j_gene: TRBJ2-3
d_gene: TRBD2
abundance: NA
v_gene: TRBV7-2
CDR3nt: TGTGCCAGCAGCTCTATGCTATTTGCCGTGGCGGGAGGGAGAAGTACGCAGTATTTT
CDR3aa: CASSSMLFAVAGGRSTQYF

j_gene: TRBJ2-7
d_gene: TRBD1
abundance: NA
v_gene: TRBV11-2
CDR3nt: TGTGCCAGCAGCTTAGACGGGACAGGGGTCTACGAGCAGTACTTC
CDR3aa: CASSLDGTGVYEQYF

j_gene: TRBJ2-7
d_gene: NA
abundance: NA
v_gene: TRBV27
CDR3nt: TGTGCCAGGAGCGACTACGAGCAGTACTTC
CDR3aa: CARSDYEQYF

j_gene: TRBJ2-5
d_gene: TRBD2
abundance: NA
v_gene: TRBV5-1
CDR3nt: TGCGCCAGTGCGACTAGCGGGGGCGGGGAGACCCAGTACTTC
CDR3aa: CASATSGGGETQYF

j_gene: TRBJ2-5
d_gene: NA
abundance: NA
v_gene: TRBV3-1/TRBV3-2
CDR3nt: TGTGCCAGCAGCCAGGGGGGGGCCCAAGAGACCCAGTACTTC
CDR3aa: CASSQGGAQETQYF

j_gene: TRBJ2-1
d_gene: TRBD2
abundance: NA
v_gene: TRBV7-9
CDR3nt: TGTGCCAGCAGCTCCGCGGGGGGTACTCACAATGAGCAGTTCTTC
CDR3aa: CASSSAGGTHNEQFF

j_gene: TRBJ1-1
d_gene: NA
abundance: NA
v_gene: TRBV28
CDR3nt: TGTGCCAGCAGAACCCTGGGAGACACTGAAGCTTTCTTT
CDR3aa: CASRTLGDTEAFF

j_gene: TRBJ1-1
d_gene: NA
abundance: NA
v_gene: TRBV12-3/TRBV12-4
CDR3nt: TGTGCCAGCAGTTTCGGGGGTCGGACTGAAGCTTTCTTT
CDR3aa: CASSFGGRTEAFF

j_gene: TRBJ2-7
d_gene: NA
abundance: NA
v_gene: TRBV25-1
CDR3nt: TGTGCCAGCAGTGAATCGAGGCCCTCGAGCTCCTACGAGCAGTACTTC
CDR3aa: CASSESRPSSSYEQYF

j_gene: TRBJ1-1
d_gene: NA
abundance: NA
v_gene: TRBV18
CDR3nt: TGTGCCAGCTCAGCGACAAACACTGAAGCTTTCTTT
CDR3aa: CASSATNTEAFF

j_gene: TRBJ2-2
d_gene: TRBD2
abundance: NA
v_gene: TRBV6-5
CDR3nt: TGTGCCAGCAGTTACTTAAGCGGGAGGGACACCGGGGAGCTGTTTTTT
CDR3aa: CASSYLSGRDTGELFF

j_gene: TRBJ2-3
d_gene: NA
abundance: NA
v_gene: TRBV6-4
CDR3nt: TGTGCCAGCAGTGACTCCTGGCGGGCGAGCACAGATACGCAGTATTTT
CDR3aa: CASSDSWRASTDTQYF

j_gene: TRBJ1-1
d_gene: NA
abundance: NA
v_gene: TRBV15
CDR3nt: TGTGCCACCAGCAGAGCCGGGGTGGCTGAAGCTTTCTTT
CDR3aa: CATSRAGVAEAFF

j_gene: TRBJ2-3
d_gene: TRBD1
abundance: NA
v_gene: TRBV18
CDR3nt: TGTGCCAGCTCACCACTTAGACCGGGACAGGGCGACACAGATACGCAGTATTTT
CDR3aa: CASSPLRPGQGDTDTQYF

j_gene: TRBJ1-1
d_gene: NA
abundance: NA
v_gene: TRBV6-5
CDR3nt: TGTGCCAGCACGTTTGCGGGTATCGCTTTCTTT
CDR3aa: CASTFAGIAFF

j_gene: TRBJ1-2
d_gene: TRBD1
abundance: NA
v_gene: TRBV5-6
CDR3nt: TGTGCCAGCATCCTACAAGGGACAGGGGGAAACTATGGCTACACCTTC
CDR3aa: CASILQGTGGNYGYTF

j_gene: TRBJ2-7
d_gene: NA
abundance: NA
v_gene: TRBV20-1
CDR3nt: TGCAGTGCTAGTTTTGGGGCATCTTATATCTACGAGCAGTACTTC
CDR3aa: CSASFGASYIYEQYF

j_gene: TRBJ1-1
d_gene: NA
abundance: NA
v_gene: TRBV10-3
CDR3nt: TGTGCCATCAGTGAACAAAAAGAAGCTTTCTTT
CDR3aa: CAISEQKEAFF

j_gene: TRBJ1-2
d_gene: TRBD1
abundance: NA
v_gene: TRBV28
CDR3nt: TGTGCCAGCAGTTTACAGGGGGGATATGGCTACACCTTC
CDR3aa: CASSLQGGYGYTF

j_gene: TRBJ1-3
d_gene: NA
abundance: NA
v_gene: TRBV5-1
CDR3nt: TGCGCCAGCAGTTTTTCCGGGACTGGAAACACCATATATTTT
CDR3aa: CASSFSGTGNTIYF

j_gene: TRBJ1-2
d_gene: NA
abundance: NA
v_gene: TRBV10-1
CDR3nt: TGCGCCAGCAGTGTCGCCAGGGATTATGGCTACACCTTC
CDR3aa: CASSVARDYGYTF

j_gene: TRBJ1-2
d_gene: NA
abundance: NA
v_gene: TRBV28
CDR3nt: TGTGCCAGCAGTTTTAACAGAAACTATGGCTACACCTTC
CDR3aa: CASSFNRNYGYTF

j_gene: TRBJ2-2
d_gene: NA
abundance: NA
v_gene: TRBV28
CDR3nt: TGTGCCAGCAGTTGGGACAGGGCATATAGCGGGAGAGAGGACGGGGAGCTGTTTTTT
CDR3aa: CASSWDRAYSGREDGELFF

j_gene: TRBJ1-1
d_gene: TRBD1
abundance: NA
v_gene: TRBV4-1
CDR3nt: TGCGCCAGCAGCCCCCAAACGGGACAGCGTGAAGCTTTCTTT
CDR3aa: CASSPQTGQREAFF

j_gene: TRBJ2-1
d_gene: TRBD1
abundance: NA
v_gene: TRBV7-7
CDR3nt: TGTGCCAGCAGCTCCGGGACAGGTCCCCACAATGAGCAGTTCTTC
CDR3aa: CASSSGTGPHNEQFF

j_gene: TRBJ2-2
d_gene: NA
abundance: NA
v_gene: TRBV7-3
CDR3nt: TGTGCCAGCAGCTTAACTTCGGGGTATGGCGGGGAGCTGTTTTTT
CDR3aa: CASSLTSGYGGELFF

j_gene: TRBJ1-1
d_gene: TRBD1
abundance: NA
v_gene: TRBV3-1/TRBV3-2
CDR3nt: TGTGCCAGCAGCCCACCAGTGGGGGACAGGGCGTTTTCTAGCAACACTGAAGCTTTCTTT
CDR3aa: CASSPPVGDRAFSSNTEAFF

j_gene: TRBJ2-7
d_gene: TRBD2
abundance: NA
v_gene: TRBV28
CDR3nt: TGTGCCAGCAGTTCCCGACTAGCGTTGAGCTCCTACGAGCAGTACTTC
CDR3aa: CASSSRLALSSYEQYF

j_gene: TRBJ1-1
d_gene: TRBD1
abundance: NA
v_gene: TRBV19
CDR3nt: TGTGCCAGTAGTCCACGGACAGGGGTATTCACTGAAGCTTTCTTT
CDR3aa: CASSPRTGVFTEAFF

j_gene: TRBJ1-1
d_gene: TRBD1
abundance: NA
v_gene: TRBV7-2
CDR3nt: TGTGCCAGCAGCTTACGGGGTTGGACAGGGGTAGATACTGAAGCTTTCTTT
CDR3aa: CASSLRGWTGVDTEAFF

j_gene: TRBJ1-5
d_gene: NA
abundance: once
v_gene: TRBV19
CDR3nt: TGTGCCAGTAGTATAGAAGGCAGGGTCCATCAGCCCCAGCATTTT
CDR3aa: CASSIEGRVHQPQHF

j_gene: TRBJ1-1
d_gene: NA
abundance: NA
v_gene: TRBV18
CDR3nt: TGTGCCAGCTCACCCATGGTCCCAGGGAACACTGAAGCTTTCTTT
CDR3aa: CASSPMVPGNTEAFF